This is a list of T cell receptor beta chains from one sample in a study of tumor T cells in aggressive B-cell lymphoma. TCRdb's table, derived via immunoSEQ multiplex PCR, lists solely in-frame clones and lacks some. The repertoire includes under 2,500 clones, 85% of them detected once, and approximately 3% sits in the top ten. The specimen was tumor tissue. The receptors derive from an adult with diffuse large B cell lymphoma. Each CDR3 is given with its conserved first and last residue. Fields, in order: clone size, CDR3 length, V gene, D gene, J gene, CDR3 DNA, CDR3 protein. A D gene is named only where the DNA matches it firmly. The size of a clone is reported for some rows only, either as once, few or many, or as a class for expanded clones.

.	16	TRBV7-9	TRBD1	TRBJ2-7	TGTGCCAGCAGCTTAGCTGAGACAGGGAAGTCCTACGAGCAGTACTTC	CASSLAETGKSYEQYF
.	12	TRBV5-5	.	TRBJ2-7	TGTGCCAGCAGCTTGGACAACTACGAGCAGTACTTC	CASSLDNYEQYF
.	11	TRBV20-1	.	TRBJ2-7	TGCAGTGCTAGAGACGGTTACGAGCAGTACTTC	CSARDGYEQYF
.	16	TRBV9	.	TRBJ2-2	TGTGCCAGCAGCGTAGGGCCCCCTGCAAACACCGGGGAGCTGTTTTTT	CASSVGPPANTGELFF
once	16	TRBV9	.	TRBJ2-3	TGTGCCAGCAGCCCCTGGACTGTAGTGGGCACAGATACGCAGTATTTT	CASSPWTVVGTDTQYF
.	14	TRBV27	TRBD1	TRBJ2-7	TGTGCCAGCAGTAAATCGGGACAGGACATCGAGCAGTACTTC	CASSKSGQDIEQYF
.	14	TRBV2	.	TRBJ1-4	TGTGCCAGCAATCGGCAGGGCGGGGGTGAAAAACTGTTTTTT	CASNRQGGGEKLFF
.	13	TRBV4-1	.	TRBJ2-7	TGCGCCAGCAGCCAAGATGAGACCTACGAGCAGTACTTC	CASSQDETYEQYF
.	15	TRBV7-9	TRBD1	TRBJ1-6	TGTGCCAGCAGCCCCTCGACAGGGATTGGTTCACCCCTCCACTTT	CASSPSTGIGSPLHF
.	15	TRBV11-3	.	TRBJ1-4	TGTGCCAGCAGCTCCCGCCAGGGCTTCAATGAAAAACTGTTTTTT	CASSSRQGFNEKLFF
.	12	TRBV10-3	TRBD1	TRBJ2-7	TGTGCCATCAAGGGACAGGGCTACGAGCAGTACTTC	CAIKGQGYEQYF
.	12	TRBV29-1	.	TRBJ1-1	TGCAGCGTGGACGTGGGGGACACTGAAGTTTTCTTT	CSVDVGDTEVFF
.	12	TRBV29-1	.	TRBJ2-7	TGCAGCGTTGGGTGGGGCGCGGGGGAGCAGTACTTC	CSVGWGAGEQYF
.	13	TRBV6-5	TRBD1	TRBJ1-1	TGTGCCAGCAGCCGGGACAGGAACACTGAAGCTTTCTTT	CASSRDRNTEAFF
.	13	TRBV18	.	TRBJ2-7	TGTGCCAGCTCACAGGGAGTAGAAAACGAGCAGTACTTC	CASSQGVENEQYF
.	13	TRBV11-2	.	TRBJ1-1	TGTGCCAGCAGCCGGGGGGGAAACACTGAAGCTTTCTTT	CASSRGGNTEAFF
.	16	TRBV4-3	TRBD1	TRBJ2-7	TGCGCCAGCAGCCGGGGAATTGGACAGGGAGGCTACGAGCAGTACTTC	CASSRGIGQGGYEQYF
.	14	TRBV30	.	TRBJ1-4	TGTGCCTGTAGAGGACAGATTGGCAATGAAAAACTGTTTTTT	CACRGQIGNEKLFF
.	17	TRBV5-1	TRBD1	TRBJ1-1	TGCGCCAGCAGCTTCTTAGGGACAGGGGGTTTGGGCACTGAAGCTTTCTTT	CASSFLGTGGLGTEAFF
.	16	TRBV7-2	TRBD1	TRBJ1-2	TGTGCCAGCAGCTTAGGGGGAACAGGGGCCAACTATGGCTACACCTTC	CASSLGGTGANYGYTF
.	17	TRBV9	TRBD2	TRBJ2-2	TGTGCCAGCAGCGTTCTAGCGGGACCAGCGAACACCGGGGAGCTGTTTTTT	CASSVLAGPANTGELFF
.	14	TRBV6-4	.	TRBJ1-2	TGTGCCAGCAGTGAGCGGAGGGGCCTCTATGGCTACACCTTC	CASSERRGLYGYTF
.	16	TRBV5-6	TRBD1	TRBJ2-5	TGTGCCAGCAGCGAGAAGACAGGGGCGTCCCAAGAGACCCAGTACTTC	CASSEKTGASQETQYF
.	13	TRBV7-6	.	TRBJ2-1	TGTGCCAGCAGCTTTCTCCCCTACAATGAGCAGTTCTTC	CASSFLPYNEQFF
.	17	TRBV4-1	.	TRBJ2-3	TGCGCCAGCAGCCAAGTTGTTCAGGGAGGCCTCACAGATACGCAGTATTTT	CASSQVVQGGLTDTQYF
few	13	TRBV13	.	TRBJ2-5	TGTGCCAGCAGTAGTCAGGGTCGGCGGACCCAGTACTTC	CASSSQGRRTQYF
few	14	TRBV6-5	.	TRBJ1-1	TGTGCCAGCAGTTACTCCCTAGGGGGCACTGAAGCTTTCTTT	CASSYSLGGTEAFF
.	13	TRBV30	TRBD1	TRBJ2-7	TGTGCCTGGGGGGGGACAGGGAGGTACGAGCAGTACTTC	CAWGGTGRYEQYF
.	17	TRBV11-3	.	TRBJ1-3	TGTGCCAGCAGCCAACTTACTGGGGGGAAAAAGAGAAACACCATATATTTT	CASSQLTGGKKRNTIYF
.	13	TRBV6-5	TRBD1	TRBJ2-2	TGTGCCAGCAGCGGGACAGGGGCCGGGGAGCTGTTTTTT	CASSGTGAGELFF
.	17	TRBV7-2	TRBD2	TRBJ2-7	TGTGCCAGCAGCTTAGGCAGGGCGGGGGGCCCCTCCTACGAGCAGTACTTC	CASSLGRAGGPSYEQYF
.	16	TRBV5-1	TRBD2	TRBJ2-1	TGCGCCAGCAGCCGGGAACTAGCGGGGACCTACAATGAGCAGTTCTTC	CASSRELAGTYNEQFF
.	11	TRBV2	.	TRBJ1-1	TGTGCCACCACTAGGTCAGCTGAAGCTTTCTTT	CATTRSAEAFF
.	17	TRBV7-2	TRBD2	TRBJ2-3	TGTGCCAGCAGCTTAGTTACTAGCGGGGGGGCCACAGATACGCAGTATTTT	CASSLVTSGGATDTQYF
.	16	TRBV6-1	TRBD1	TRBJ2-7	TGTGCCAGCAGTGAAAGTTGGGGACAGGCTGTACCCGAGCAGTACTTC	CASSESWGQAVPEQYF
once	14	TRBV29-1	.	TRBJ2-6	TGCAGCGTTGGGGGAGCCTCTGGGGCCAACGTCCTGACTTTC	CSVGGASGANVLTF
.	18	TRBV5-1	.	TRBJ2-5	TGCGCCAGCAGCGCCCCGCCACCGGGACATCGGTACCAAGAGACCCAGTACTTC	CASSAPPPGHRYQETQYF
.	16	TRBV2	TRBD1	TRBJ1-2	TGTGCCAGCAGGCGGGACAGGGGGTTTGCTGGGAATGGCTACACCTTC	CASRRDRGFAGNGYTF